The source of this TCR beta chain is a study of brain T cells in children with intractable seizures. Study-wide findings and caveats: Pre- and post-surgery blood differed in depth, so pre-surgery absences may be undersampling. Only CDR3 sequence similarity suggested viral specificity, without known HCMV serostatus.

Only cases whose brain tissue showed the highest T cell transcript signatures were sequenced. Before surgery, patients took at least one anti-epileptic drug. A remark on this clone: Its antigen is currently unknown.

CDR3 length: 14 residues. Germline loops: CDR1 MNHEY, CDR2 SVGAGI. Trimming took 5 bases from V and 6 from J, leaving 13 bases between them. The data were produced by immunoSEQ multiplex PCR, yet TCRdb's version contains in-frame clones alone and is incomplete. The sample contains roughly 80,000 clones, around 91% of which appear only once. The source is a girl aged 2-9 years with Rasmussen encephalitis and intractable seizures. Sequenced here: peripheral blood, sampled at surgery. The V call is TRBV6-5, the J call TRBJ1-4; D is possibly TRBD1 (6 bases). The CDR3 bases are TGTGCCAGCAGTACCGGGACAAGCTATGAAAAACTGTTTTTT. Amino acid sequence: CASSTGTSYEKLFF.